Below are 13 T cell receptor beta chains sequenced from a single sample in a study of Graves' ophthalmopathy and Graves' hyperthyroidism (dated by TCRdb to 2017 to 2018). TCRdb names Illumina HiSeq 2000 as the instrument used. For repertoire sequencing, the TCR beta CDR3 regions were amplified from RNA transcripts. The first round of RT-PCR was done with HTBI primers and the Qiagen OneStep RT-PCR kit, and was followed by a second round of multiplex PCR, then size selection and purification. TCRdb itself trimmed the public reads at Q25 with fastp, ran MiXCR and retained productive beta chains. Rows are combined by CDR3 protein, so each entry shows the most common genes and DNA. The sample data list almost 750,000 distinct CDR3 sequences, and roughly 41% of these were observed just once. The ten biggest clones cover around 40% of the sample. The sample consisted of peripheral blood. These receptors were collected from an adult man with Graves' ophthalmopathy.

In its sample, this clonotype was seen a few times. This CDR3 reads CASNKDRGDSNQPQHF. DNA of the CDR3: TGTGCCAGCAATAAGGACAGGGGAGATAGCAATCAGCCCCAGCATTTT. This rearrangement joins TRBV10-3 to TRBJ1-5, with 9 bases fitting TRBD1. The germline CDR1 and CDR2 sequences are ENHRY and SYGVKD. With 10 bases clipped from V and 0 bases from J, the junction kept 10 bases outside the gene matches. The CDR3 spans 16 residues.

This clonotype occurred a few times. This chain joins TRBV20-1 and TRBJ2-5, with 14 bases aligning to TRBD2. The CDR3 loop spans 15 amino acids. The junction had 7 bases not matched to a gene; V was cut back by 5 bases and J by 5 bases. Germline loops: CDR1 DFQATT, CDR2 SNEGSKA (reference sequence). CDR3 residues: CSASGLAGGWETQYF. The CDR3 DNA sequence: TGCAGTGCTTCCGGACTAGCGGGGGGATGGGAGACCCAGTACTTC.

The chain combines TRBV2 with TRBJ1-1; D gene uncertain. Trimming removed 3 bases from V and 4 bases from J, with 9 bases in between. The CDR3 has 13 residues. Germline values: CDR1 SNHLY, CDR2 FYNNEI. The CDR3 loop reads CASSDTVGTEAFF. In DNA, the CDR3 is TGTGCCAGCAGTGACACAGTCGGCACTGAAGCTTTCTTT.

This sequence joins TRBV20-1 and TRBJ2-7, with 10 bases matching TRBD2. The CDR3 totals 13 residues. Looked up from germline, CDR1 is DFQATT and CDR2 is SNEGSKA (reference sequence). After removal of 6 bases from V and 2 bases from J, the junction contained 4 bases not matched to a gene. For the CDR3, the DNA is TGCAGTGCCGGGACTAGCGCGCCCTACGAGCAGTACTTC. It specifies CSAGTSAPYEQYF.

Concerning this clonotype itself: An end of the junction does not agree with germline; a read error may underlie this. The rearrangement uses TRBV7-9 and TRBJ2-7, with 9 bases fitting TRBD1. The CDR3 covers 15 residues. Germline CDR1 and CDR2: SEHNR and FQNEAQ (reference sequence). The CDR3 DNA is TGTGCCAGCTGCTTGGTCGGGACAGGGTCCTACGAGCAGTACTTC. Translating gives CASCLVGTGSYEQYF.

As concerns this clonotype: In this CDR3 the conserved last residue, phenylalanine or tryptophan, is missing, so a read error is likely. This sequence joins TRBV7-9 and TRBJ2-7; TRBD2 aligns across 9 bases. J gave up 5 bases and V 2 bases, and 4 bases lay outside the gene matches. The germline V gene has CDR1 SEHNR and CDR2 FQNEAQ (reference sequence). CDR3 length equals 14 residues. The CDR3 bases are TGTGCCAGCAGCTTAATAGCGGGAGTAAACGAGCAGTACTCC. Its protein product is CASSLIAGVNEQYS.

This clonotype was counted between two and nine times. The V and J genes are TRBV7-2 and TRBJ2-5, with 10 bases that match TRBD2. The germline V gene encodes CDR1 SGHTA and CDR2 FQGNSA. The CDR3 spans 16 residues. J lost 1 base, V lost 1 base, and 3 bases had no gene match. The CDR3 loop is CASSLVSGGTQETQYF. CDR3 in DNA: TGTGCCAGCAGCTTAGTTAGCGGGGGGACCCAAGAGACCCAGTACTTC.

The CDR3 nucleotides read TGCAGTGCTCCTCAATCAGCGGGACTCCTCCACGAGCAGTACTTC. Translating it yields CSAPQSAGLLHEQYF. The rearrangement links TRBV20-1 to TRBJ2-7; 7 positions agree with TRBD2. Germline CDR1 and CDR2: DFQATT and SNEGSKA (reference sequence). The CDR3 runs 15 residues. V lost 5 bases and J lost 5; bases outside the gene matches: 15.

This clonotype was seen repeatedly, ten times or more. The rearrangement links TRBV20-1 to TRBJ1-1, with no clear D. V was pared by 3 bases and J by 0 bases, with 8 bases between. The CDR3 is made up of 13 amino acids. From germline, CDR1 is DFQATT and CDR2 SNEGSKA (reference sequence). The chain's CDR3 is CSARRPMNTEAFF. The CDR3 DNA follows: TGCAGTGCTAGGCGGCCGATGAACACTGAAGCTTTCTTT.

A single count supports this clonotype. V usage is TRBV19 and J usage is TRBJ2-1; 11 bases agree with TRBD2. The CDR3 consists of 15 residues. V shed 7 bases, J shed 2 bases, and the junction held 4 bases outside the gene matches. CDR1 LNHDA and CDR2 SQIVND come from the germline V gene (reference sequence). This chain's CDR3 is CASTLLAGAYNEQFF. DNA for the CDR3: TGTGCCAGTACTCTACTAGCGGGGGCCTACAATGAGCAGTTCTTC.

This clonotype came up many times. V usage is TRBV9 and J usage is TRBJ2-7, with TRBD2 identical over 12 bases. This CDR3 spans 15 amino acids. V lost 6 bases to trimming and J lost 6 bases; unmatched junction nucleotides: 10. Germline V CDR1 and CDR2: SGDLS, YYNGEE. The CDR3 nucleotides read TGTGCCAGCAACCCTAGCGGGAGGGCCACGGGCGAGCAGTACTTC. This sequence encodes CASNPSGRATGEQYF. The full variable domain, completed using reference TRBV9 and TRBJ2-7, is DSGVTQTPKHLITATGQRVTLRCSPRSGDLSVYWYQQSLDQGLQFLIQYYNGEERAKGNILERFSAQQFPDLHSELNLSSLELGDSALYFCASNPSGRATGEQYFGPGTRLTVT.

The sample holds many counts of this clonotype. The junction and the germline gene differ at one end; a read error may be behind it. V gene TRBV10-3 combines with J gene TRBJ1-6; the D is unclear. The CDR3 length is 14 residues. Germline CDR1 and CDR2: ENHRY and SYGVKD. CDR3 amino acids: CASSEGSEGSPLHF. The DNA of the CDR3 is TGTGCCAGCAGTGAAGGCTCCGAAGGTTCACCCCTCCACTTT.

The CDR3: CATSDPGTGHDNQPQHF. DNA of the CDR3: TGTGCCACCAGTGACCCAGGGACAGGGCATGACAATCAGCCCCAGCATTTT. This chain links TRBV24-1 with TRBJ1-5, with 9 bases matching TRBD1. CDR3 length: 17 amino acids. CDR1 is KGHDR and CDR2 is SFDVKD in the germline V gene. V dropped 4 bases and J dropped 3; count of bases not matched to a gene: 9.